The 11 T cell receptor beta chains below all came from one sample that was sequenced in a study of Graves' ophthalmopathy and Graves' hyperthyroidism. RNA transcripts provided the template for amplifying TCR beta CDR3 regions. An opening RT-PCR round employed HTBI primers and preceded a second-round multiplex PCR. TCRdb reprocessed the multiplex PCR reads via MiXCR and lists one record per CDR3 protein. The table shows 400,000 or so distinct CDR3 sequences, with about a sixth occurring only once. Sequencing was performed on peripheral blood. Receptors originate from an adult woman with stable Graves' hyperthyroidism.

In this sample, this clonotype turned up many times. The CDR3: CSVDRDTGEQYF. The CDR3 DNA sequence: TGCAGCGTCGACAGGGACACTGGGGAGCAGTACTTC. This chain links TRBV29-1 with TRBJ2-7, with 7 bases identical to TRBD1. Germline trimming cut 6 bases from V and 7 bases from J; bases unmatched to any gene: 9. Germline V CDR1 and CDR2: SQVTM, ANQGSEA. The CDR3 has 12 amino acids.

The V gene is TRBV28, the J gene TRBJ2-7; TRBD2 is a possible D gene (5 bases). The CDR3 has 15 amino acids. The V end was cut by 7 bases, the J end by 2 bases, with 18 bases between. The germline gives CDR1 MDHEN, CDR2 SYDVKM. CDR3 nucleotide sequence: TGTGCCAGCACCCCAACAGAGAGGGTTACCTACGAGCAGTACTTC. It specifies CASTPTERVTYEQYF.

The rearrangement uses TRBV9 and TRBJ2-7; 8 nucleotides match TRBD2. The CDR3 is made up of 15 amino acids. Per the germline V gene, CDR1 is SGDLS and CDR2 is YYNGEE. Unmatched junction bases numbered 14, after V lost 8 bases and J lost 4 bases. The CDR3 region is CASIFTGTRVYEQYF. The CDR3 region has the DNA TGTGCCAGTATTTTTACCGGGACTAGGGTTTACGAGCAGTACTTC.

This sequence joins TRBV6-5 and TRBJ2-2; 12 positions match TRBD2. Losses at the gene ends were 0 bases for V and 5 bases for J; bases not matched to a gene: 1. This CDR3 is 16 amino acids long. Germline assignment: CDR1 MNHEY and CDR2 SVGAGI. The CDR3 nucleotides are TGTGCCAGCAGTTACTCCACTAGCGGGGGGACCGGGGAGCTGTTTTTT. As protein: CASSYSTSGGTGELFF.

This clonotype was detected many times. The V call is TRBV9, the J call TRBJ2-7; no clear D gene. This CDR3 contains 15 residues. V lost 0 bases and J lost 0, with 10 bases in between. CDR1 and CDR2 from the germline V gene are SGDLS and YYNGEE. CDR3 DNA: TGTGCCAGCAGCGTAGGGTTGGACGCCTCCTACGAGCAGTACTTC. Amino acid sequence: CASSVGLDASYEQYF.

This clonotype was counted ten times or more. V usage is TRBV6-5 and J usage is TRBJ2-7; TRBD1 might be the D (5 bases). The CDR3 consists of 13 residues. Germline CDR1 is MNHEY and CDR2 is SVGAGI. Trimming shortened V by 9 bases and J by 2 bases, and 14 bases separated the two germline ends. The chain's CDR3 is CASRKQVPYEQYF. For the CDR3, the DNA is TGTGCCAGTCGTAAACAGGTACCCTACGAGCAGTACTTC.

This clonotype was found many times. This chain connects TRBV12-3 or TRBV12-4 to TRBJ1-1; perhaps TRBD1 as D (5 bases). The CDR3 extends over 14 amino acids. V lost 3 bases to trimming and J lost 6 bases, with 14 bases between them. As DNA, the CDR3 is TGTGCCAGCAGTTTTAAGGGGACCATCTCTGAAGCTTTCTTT. This gives the protein CASSFKGTISEAFF.

This clonotype counts as medium-sized. This chain uses TRBV6-2 or TRBV6-3 with TRBJ2-5, with no clear D. Looked up from germline, CDR1 is MNHEY and CDR2 is SVGEGT. Trimming removed 8 bases from V and 5 bases from J, with 12 bases in between. This CDR3 comprises 12 residues. The CDR3 sequence is CASRLTRETQYF. CDR3 sequence (DNA): TGTGCCAGCCGGTTAACACGGGAGACCCAGTACTTC.

This clonotype was recorded many times. The rearrangement uses TRBV4-3 and TRBJ2-5, with 8 bases lining up with TRBD2. Germline V gene lookup returns CDR1 LGHNA and CDR2 YSLEER. The CDR3 extends over 14 amino acids. Trimming cost V 4 bases and J 4 bases; bases outside gene matches: 5. As DNA, the CDR3 is TGCGCCAGCAGCCGAGACCTAGCGGGAGAGACCCAGTACTTC. Protein: CASSRDLAGETQYF.

This clonotype was recorded at least ten times. The rearrangement uses TRBV6-2 or TRBV6-3 and TRBJ2-7, with 10 positions matching TRBD1. Germline CDR1 MNHEY, CDR2 SVGEGT. The CDR3 is 14 residues long. After removal of 5 bases from V and 6 bases from J, the junction contained 7 bases not matched to a gene. The CDR3 protein is CASSRDRGLGEQYF. Here the CDR3 DNA reads TGTGCCAGCAGTAGAGACAGGGGGCTTGGCGAGCAGTACTTC.

This clonotype was seen many times. This chain connects TRBV3-1 to TRBJ1-1; D not resolved. The CDR3 has 14 residues. Trimming took 4 bases from V and 1 from J, leaving 10 bases between them. Germline V gene sequence: CDR1 LGHDT, CDR2 YNNKEL (reference sequence). The CDR3: CASSPRKGNTEAFF. The DNA of the CDR3 is TGTGCCAGCAGCCCCCGGAAGGGGAACACTGAAGCTTTCTTT.